Reported below is one T cell receptor beta chain. This specimen comes from a study of blood T cell repertoires in COVID-19. Across the study: The cDNA or gDNA used as material had been derived from T cells, B-cell-depleted T cells, or PBMCs.

In germline, CDR1 is MNHEY, CDR2 SVGAGI. The CDR3 length is 13 residues. Original data processing: Amplification of reference gene primers was used by the study to estimate nucleated cell counts. Here immunoSEQ multiplex PCR was the method, and the copy in TCRdb shows in-frame clones only, minus some. V, J and clone size derive from that table, while D and trimming were established from the DNA sequence. Of under 200,000 clones detected, approximately 87% appear once; the ten largest clones hold roughly 11%. In Seattle, patients joined the study during active infection and were tracked longitudinally.

This clonotype originated in a woman aged 60-75 years with COVID-19, enrolled during active disease. The chain employs TRBV6-5 and TRBJ1-1; the D is unclear. Specimen: peripheral blood. This CDR3 is CASFRTGNTEAFF. The CDR3 DNA is TGTGCATCCTTTCGAACCGGGAACACTGAAGCTTTCTTT.